These 6 T cell receptor beta chains originate from one sample sequenced in a study of CD8 T cells in ankylosing spondylitis. Study-wide results and limits: Ankylosing spondylitis blood appeared to be characterized by a TCR beta motif of under ten highly homologous variants.

In TCRdb, the 5' RACE reads were re-called with MiXCR into one record per CDR3 protein. The table includes approximately 440,000 distinct CDR3 sequences, roughly a sixth detected once. These TCRs' antigens remain unknown. The specimen was blood, either unsorted or a sorted T cell fraction (not recorded which). The receptors derive from a male donor with ankylosing spondylitis.

The table lists this clonotype with a few counts. The V and J genes are TRBV6-1 and TRBJ2-3; 7 bases align to TRBD2. Germline CDR1 is MNHNS and CDR2 is SASEGT. The CDR3 runs 14 residues. V trimming: 6 bases; J trimming: 4 bases; junction bases outside the gene matches: 7. The CDR3 sequence is CASRKRGIPDTQYF. CDR3 bases: TGTGCCAGCAGGAAGCGGGGAATCCCAGATACGCAGTATTTT.

V gene TRBV5-6 combines with J gene TRBJ2-5; D possibly uses TRBD1 or TRBD2 (6 bases each). The CDR3 is 18 amino acids. Per the germline V gene, CDR1 is SGHDT and CDR2 is YYEEEE. Trimming took 0 bases from V and 4 from J, leaving 22 bases between them. The CDR3 bases are TGTGCCAGCAGCTTGGCGAAGGGGGGCGCGATTCCCAGAGAGACCCAGTACTTC. This sequence encodes CASSLAKGGAIPRETQYF.

This clonotype was counted only a few times. The rearrangement uses TRBV12-3 or TRBV12-4 and TRBJ1-3, with D unresolved. The CDR3 length is 14 residues. Between the trimmed V and J ends, which lost 3 bases and 0 bases, there was a span of 6 bases. Here the CDR3 reads CASSFWRSGNTIYF. The CDR3 region has the DNA TGTGCCAGCAGTTTTTGGCGCTCTGGAAACACCATATATTTT.

This clonotype was found many times. The chain couples TRBV12-3 or TRBV12-4 to TRBJ2-5; maybe TRBD2 (5 bases). This CDR3 has 13 residues. V shed 5 bases and J shed 1 base, with 8 bases lying between them. CDR3: CASSVGLQETQYF. For the CDR3, the DNA is TGTGCCAGCAGTGTAGGACTCCAAGAGACCCAGTACTTC.

This clonotype was detected many times. This chain uses TRBV5-1 with TRBJ2-1; 9 bases match TRBD2. J lost 8 bases, V lost 0 bases, and 6 bases had no gene match. The CDR3 runs to 15 residues. Germline CDR1 SGHRS, CDR2 YFSETQ. CDR3 sequence (DNA): TGCGCCAGCAGCTTGGATAGCGGGAGTAGCGATGAGCAGTTCTTC. It specifies CASSLDSGSSDEQFF.

The chain recombines TRBV14 with TRBJ1-1; D gene uncertain. CDR3 size: 13 residues. Germline CDR1 and CDR2: SGHDN and FVKESK. Deletions cut 0 bases from V and 5 bases from J, with 7 bases between. As DNA, the CDR3 is TGTGCCAGCAGCCAAGAGGAGACAACTGAAGCTTTCTTT. Protein product: CASSQEETTEAFF.